Described below is a single T cell receptor beta chain sequence and its context. One end of the junction fails to match germline, which may point to a read error. The sample comes from a study of blood T cell repertoires in COVID-19. TCRdb's copy holds only in-frame clones and misses some; the assay was immunoSEQ multiplex PCR. The data hold about 120,000 clones, with over 75% observed a single time. The sequence was collected from an elderly man with acute or convalescent COVID-19. Sequenced sample: peripheral blood.

The CDR3 nucleotides are TGTGCCAGCAGGTTGGAACCCCGCGGGGCCCAGTACTTC. Its protein is CASRLEPRGAQYF. This chain uses TRBV5-5 with TRBJ2-5, with D perhaps TRBD2 (6 bases). Germline V gives CDR1 SGHKS, CDR2 YYEKEE (reference sequence). This CDR3 has 13 residues.